This T cell receptor beta chain was sequenced for a study of CD8 T cells in Susac syndrome (dated by TCRdb to between 2019 and 2020). With regard to the full study: Among the Susac syndrome patients who were sequenced, clinically active disease was present in six and clinical remission was observed in roughly eight. The study used repertoire sequencing to test whether antigen drove CD8+ T cell activation and differentiation in Susac syndrome. Susac syndrome patients were therapy-naive, on corticosteroids (some also receiving IVIg), or on IVIg alone at blood withdrawal.

Peripheral blood CD8+ and CD4+ T cells from healthy donors, Susac syndrome patients and multiple sclerosis patients were profiled by high-throughput TCR beta sequencing. The Susac syndrome patients fulfilled recently defined diagnostic criteria for definite or probable disease. Bulk CD8+ and CD4+ T cells were purified by magnetic negative isolation, while CD8+ TEMRA cells were enriched using FACS. Blood was drawn into EDTA tubes, processed within 24 hours, and PBMCs were isolated by density gradient centrifugation. PBMCs destined for TCR sequencing were cryopreserved in liquid nitrogen and later thawed in a 37 °C water bath. Purity of sorted or isolated CD4+, CD8+ and CD8+ TEMRA cells was at least 90%. On the study overall, not on this receptor specifically: The number of individuals in the TCR sequencing and HLA analysis was acknowledged as relatively small. No clonal expansion was detected in the CD4+ T cell repertoire of Susac syndrome patients.

RNA was extracted with the RNeasy kit and roughly 0.45 to 1 ug was reverse transcribed using random hexamers. TCR beta CDR3 regions were amplified with the immunoSEQ multiplex PCR assay covering 54 Vbeta and 13 Jbeta segments. Bias from PCR amplification was corrected by using a synthetic template baseline for primer optimization and for computational correction. The study's processing was this. Reads were annotated to V, D and J genes according to IMGT and were analyzed with immunoSEQ Analyzer, with only productive sequences retained. To calculate clonality, Shannon entropy was normalized by log2 of the number of productive unique sequences and then subtracted from one. For each patient and control, public and private clones were evaluated among the 100 most prevalent clones. Clones were defined as Susac-specific if absent from the healthy and MS cohorts, from 1052 published viral clones and from other ImmuneACCESS disease sequences. In-frame beta chains were kept once TCRdb had trimmed the public reads at Q25 with fastp and called clones with MiXCR. Records with the same CDR3 protein are collapsed into one entry carrying the most frequent genes and DNA. These V and J calls derive from TCRdb rather than the authors' analysis. In all, the sample holds hundreds of thousands of distinct CDR3 sequences, and 94% of those were seen once. Of the sample, about 0.14% is held by the ten largest clones.

Via the germline V gene, CDR1 is LGHNA and CDR2 YNFKEQ. Measured from the cysteine to the phenylalanine, the CDR3 is 15 residues long. Solely the CDR3 DNA is kept, with 45 bases framed from the first base. At the junction V is shortened by 0 bases and J by 1 base, with 8 bases in between. Worth noting for this clonotype: The antigen it binds to is not known. One base away there is no much larger clone; base qualities are not given.

What was sequenced was CD4+ T cells from PBMCs. The source is a human donor with Susac syndrome. The rearranged chain carries TRBV4-2 and TRBJ2-3; D gene: possibly TRBD2, on 6 matching bases. The CDR3 reads as follows: CASSQDREGTDTQYF. The bases are TGTGCCAGCAGCCAAGATAGGGAGGGCACAGATACGCAGTATTTT.